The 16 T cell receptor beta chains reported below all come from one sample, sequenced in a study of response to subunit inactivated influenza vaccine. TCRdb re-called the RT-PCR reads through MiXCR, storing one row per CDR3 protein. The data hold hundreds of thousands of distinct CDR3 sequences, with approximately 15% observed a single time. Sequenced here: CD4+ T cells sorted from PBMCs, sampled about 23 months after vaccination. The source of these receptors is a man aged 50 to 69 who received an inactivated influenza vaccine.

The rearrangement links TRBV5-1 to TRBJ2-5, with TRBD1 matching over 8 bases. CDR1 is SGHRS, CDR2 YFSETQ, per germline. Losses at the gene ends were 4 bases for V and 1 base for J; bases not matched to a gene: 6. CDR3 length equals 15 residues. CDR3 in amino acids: CASSGGTGPQETQYF. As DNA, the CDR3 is TGCGCCAGCAGCGGGGGGACAGGACCCCAAGAGACCCAGTACTTC.

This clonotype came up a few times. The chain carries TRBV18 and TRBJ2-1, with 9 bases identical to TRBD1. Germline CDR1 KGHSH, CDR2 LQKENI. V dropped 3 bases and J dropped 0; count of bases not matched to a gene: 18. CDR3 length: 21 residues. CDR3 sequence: CASSPFPRTGVGESSYNEQFF. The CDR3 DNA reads TGTGCCAGCTCACCTTTCCCGAGGACAGGGGTCGGGGAAAGCTCCTACAATGAGCAGTTCTTC.

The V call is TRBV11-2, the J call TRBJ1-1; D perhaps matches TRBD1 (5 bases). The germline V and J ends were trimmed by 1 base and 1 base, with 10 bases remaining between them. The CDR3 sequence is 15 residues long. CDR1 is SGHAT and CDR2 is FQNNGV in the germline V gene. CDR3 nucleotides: TGTGCCAGCAGCTTAGTGGGGCAGGGGAACACTGAAGCTTTCTTT. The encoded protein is CASSLVGQGNTEAFF. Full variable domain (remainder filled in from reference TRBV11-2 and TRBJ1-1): EAGVAQSPRYKIIEKRQSVAFWCNPISGHATLYWYQQILGQGPKLLIQFQNNGVVDDSQLPKDRFSAERLKGVDSTLKIQPAKLEDSAVYLCASSLVGQGNTEAFFGQGTRLTVV.

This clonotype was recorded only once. The CDR3 coding sequence is TGTGCCAGCAGCCCCGGCGGCACAGGGAATTCACCCCTCCACTTT. It specifies CASSPGGTGNSPLHF. The chain employs TRBV9 and TRBJ1-6; tentative D call: TRBD1 (6 bases). The CDR3 length is 15 residues. V was cut by 4 bases and J by 7 bases, with 15 bases left in between. Germline V gene data show CDR1 as SGDLS and CDR2 as YYNGEE.

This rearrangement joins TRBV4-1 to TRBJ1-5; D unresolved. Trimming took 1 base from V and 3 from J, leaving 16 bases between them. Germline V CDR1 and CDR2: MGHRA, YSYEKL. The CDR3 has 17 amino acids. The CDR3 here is CASSQGSQQSLNQPQHF. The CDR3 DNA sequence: TGCGCCAGCAGCCAAGGGTCCCAACAATCCCTCAATCAGCCCCAGCATTTT.

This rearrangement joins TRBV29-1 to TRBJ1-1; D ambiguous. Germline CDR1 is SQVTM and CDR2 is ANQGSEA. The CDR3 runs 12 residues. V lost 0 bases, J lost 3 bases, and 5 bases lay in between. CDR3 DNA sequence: TGCAGCGTTGAAGACGGATACACTGAAGCTTTCTTT. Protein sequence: CSVEDGYTEAFF.

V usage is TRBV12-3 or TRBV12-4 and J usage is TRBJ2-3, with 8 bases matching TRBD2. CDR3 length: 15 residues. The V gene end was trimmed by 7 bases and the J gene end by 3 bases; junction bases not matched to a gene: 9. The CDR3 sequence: CASTPIAGRTDTQYF. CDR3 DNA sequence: TGTGCCAGCACGCCGATAGCGGGGAGAACAGATACGCAGTATTTT.

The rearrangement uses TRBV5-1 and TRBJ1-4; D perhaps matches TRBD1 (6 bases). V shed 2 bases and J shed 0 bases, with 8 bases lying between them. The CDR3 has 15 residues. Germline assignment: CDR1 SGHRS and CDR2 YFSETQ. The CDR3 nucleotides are TGCGCCAGCAGCTTAAACAGGGCAACTAATGAAAAACTGTTTTTT. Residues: CASSLNRATNEKLFF.

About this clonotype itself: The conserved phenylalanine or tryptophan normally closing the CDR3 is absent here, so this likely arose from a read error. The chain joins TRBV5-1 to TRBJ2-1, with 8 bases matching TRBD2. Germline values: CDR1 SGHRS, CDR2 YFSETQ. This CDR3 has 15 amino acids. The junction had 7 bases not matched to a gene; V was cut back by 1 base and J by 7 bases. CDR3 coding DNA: TGCGCCAGCAGCTTGATTAGCGGGGATCTAAATGAGCAGTTCTCC. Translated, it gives CASSLISGDLNEQFS.

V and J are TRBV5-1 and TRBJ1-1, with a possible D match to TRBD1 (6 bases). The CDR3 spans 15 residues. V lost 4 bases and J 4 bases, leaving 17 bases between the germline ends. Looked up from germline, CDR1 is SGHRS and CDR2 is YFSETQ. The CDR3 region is CASSSRTGASTEAFF. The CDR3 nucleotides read TGCGCCAGCAGCAGCCGGACGGGGGCCAGCACTGAAGCTTTCTTT.

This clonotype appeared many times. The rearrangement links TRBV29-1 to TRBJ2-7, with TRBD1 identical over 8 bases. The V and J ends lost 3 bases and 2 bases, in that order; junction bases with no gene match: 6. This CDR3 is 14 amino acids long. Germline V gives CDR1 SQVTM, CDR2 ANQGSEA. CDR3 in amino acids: CSVEWGQVPYEQYF. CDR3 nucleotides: TGCAGCGTTGAGTGGGGACAGGTTCCCTACGAGCAGTACTTC.

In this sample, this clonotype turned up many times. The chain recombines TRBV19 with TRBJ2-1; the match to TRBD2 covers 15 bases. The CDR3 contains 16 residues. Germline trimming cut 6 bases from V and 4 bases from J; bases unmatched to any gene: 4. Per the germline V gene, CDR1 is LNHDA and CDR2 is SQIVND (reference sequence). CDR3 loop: CASRPGLAGGYNEQFF. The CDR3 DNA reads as TGTGCCAGTAGACCTGGACTAGCGGGGGGGTACAATGAGCAGTTCTTC.

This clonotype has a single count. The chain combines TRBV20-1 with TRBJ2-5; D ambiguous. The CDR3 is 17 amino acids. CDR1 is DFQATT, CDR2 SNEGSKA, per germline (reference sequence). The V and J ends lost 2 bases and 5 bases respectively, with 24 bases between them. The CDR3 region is CSARSPHRAPQRETQYF. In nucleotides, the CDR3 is TGCAGTGCTAGAAGCCCCCACCGGGCCCCCCAAAGGGAGACCCAGTACTTC.

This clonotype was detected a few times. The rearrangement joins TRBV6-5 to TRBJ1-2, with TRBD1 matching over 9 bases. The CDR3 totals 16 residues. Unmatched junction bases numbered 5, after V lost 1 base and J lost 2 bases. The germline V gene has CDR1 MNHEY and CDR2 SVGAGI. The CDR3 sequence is CASSYLPGTGNYGYTF. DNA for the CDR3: TGTGCCAGCAGTTACTTACCCGGGACAGGGAACTATGGCTACACCTTC.

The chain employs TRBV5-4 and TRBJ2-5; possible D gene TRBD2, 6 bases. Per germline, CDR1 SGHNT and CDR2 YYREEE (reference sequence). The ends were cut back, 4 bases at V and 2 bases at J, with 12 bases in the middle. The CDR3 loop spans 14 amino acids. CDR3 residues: CASSPGRDQETQYF. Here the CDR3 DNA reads TGTGCCAGCAGCCCCGGGCGGGATCAAGAGACCCAGTACTTC.

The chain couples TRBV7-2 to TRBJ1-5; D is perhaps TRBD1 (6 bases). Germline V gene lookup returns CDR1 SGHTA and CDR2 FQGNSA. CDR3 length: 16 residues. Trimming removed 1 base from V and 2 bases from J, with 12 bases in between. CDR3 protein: CASSLVQGRGNQPQHF. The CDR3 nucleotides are TGTGCCAGCAGCTTAGTCCAGGGGCGAGGCAATCAGCCCCAGCATTTT.